This entry lists 7 T cell receptor beta chains sequenced from one sample in a study of blood T cell repertoires in COVID-19 (dated by TCRdb to about 2020). Library method: the immunoSEQ multiplex PCR assay. TCRdb provides this immuneACCESS table in a form limited to in-frame rearrangements. Some clones are lacking; in checked studies, under half of them reflect an unresolved V gene, and why the rest are absent is not known. This sample has around 73,000 clones in its table, and 70% to 80% of those were observed once. Jointly, the top ten make up approximately 2.3% of the sample. Specimen: peripheral blood. Receptors were obtained from a man between 65 and 85 years old with COVID-19, enrolled during active disease.

This clone appeared once. The chain couples TRBV19 to TRBJ1-2; D ambiguous. Germline V gene data show CDR1 as LNHDA and CDR2 as SQIVND (reference sequence). There are 13 residues in the CDR3. Trimming took 7 bases from V and 7 from J, leaving 16 bases between them. The CDR3 DNA sequence: TGTGCCAGTACCGACTTCGGCATAAGTGGCTACACCTTC. Translation gives CASTDFGISGYTF.

The V call is TRBV30, the J call TRBJ1-5; TRBD1 aligns across 7 bases. This CDR3 is built from 15 residues. Germline CDR1 GTSNPN, CDR2 SVGIG (reference sequence). V gave up 2 bases and J gave up 2 bases; unmatched junction bases: 6. This chain's CDR3 is CAWSLTGVGNQPQHF. CDR3 bases: TGTGCCTGGAGTCTTACAGGGGTGGGCAATCAGCCCCAGCATTTT.

The chain recombines TRBV21-1 with TRBJ1-4. TRBV21-1 is described as a pseudogene. The CDR3 length is 18 residues. CDR3 protein: CASSKAGPMRAFNEKLFF. In DNA form, the CDR3 reads TGTGCCAGCAGCAAAGCGGGTCCGATGAGGGCCTTTAATGAAAAACTGTTTTTT.

This sequence joins TRBV5-8 and TRBJ1-4, with D possibly matching TRBD1 (5 bases). The germline V and J ends were trimmed by 1 base and 6 bases, with 10 bases remaining between them. Germline V gene sequence: CDR1 SGHTS, CDR2 YDEGEE. There are 14 residues in the CDR3. The CDR3: CASSLYQGHEKLFF. The CDR3 DNA reads as TGTGCCAGCAGCTTGTATCAGGGCCATGAAAAACTGTTTTTT.

The chain carries TRBV7-9 and TRBJ1-1; a possible D gene is TRBD1 (6 bases). This CDR3 contains 15 residues. Between the trimmed V and J ends, which lost 5 bases and 4 bases, there was a span of 17 bases. Germline values: CDR1 SEHNR, CDR2 FQNEAQ (reference sequence). CDR3 sequence reads: CASSVRGVLGTEAFF. CDR3 DNA sequence: TGTGCCAGCAGCGTCAGGGGCGTGTTGGGCACTGAAGCTTTCTTT.

The chain employs TRBV15 and TRBJ1-2; 7 positions agree with TRBD1. The germline gives CDR1 LNHNV, CDR2 YYDKDF (reference sequence). J was trimmed by 5 bases and V by 0 bases; bases with no gene match: 15. The CDR3 loop spans 18 amino acids. This CDR3 is CATSRDLPRGQSHYGYTF. The CDR3 nucleotides are TGTGCCACCAGCAGAGATTTACCCCGGGGACAGAGCCATTATGGCTACACCTTC.

This chain links TRBV6-1 with TRBJ2-2; 11 bases are shared with TRBD1. Germline loops: CDR1 MNHNS, CDR2 SASEGT. The CDR3 totals 16 residues. V was pared by 4 bases and J by 3 bases, with 4 bases of the junction left unmatched. The CDR3 spells CASSGGQGAYTGELFF. CDR3 in DNA: TGTGCCAGCAGTGGTGGACAGGGGGCTTACACCGGGGAGCTGTTTTTT.